This TCR beta chain is drawn from a study of T cell responses to AZD1222 COVID-19 vaccine. Generated by immunoSEQ multiplex PCR, the TCRdb table keeps only in-frame clones and is missing some. The sample contains over 120,000 clones, nearly 95% of which appear only once. Findings and limits, study-wide: In a largely white British group with more females than males, clonal diversity was possibly underestimated. Baseline antibody screening turned up just six or seven seropositive AZD1222 recipients.

Concerning this clone: Its antigen is unknown.

The sample in question was peripheral blood, obtained 28 days after the second AZD1222 dose. The clonotype comes from an adult who received the AZD1222 COVID-19 vaccine.

CDR3: CASSLTGRNQPQHF. CDR3 nucleotide sequence: TGTGCCAGCAGCCTGACAGGGCGCAATCAGCCCCAGCATTTT. The chain uses TRBV2 and TRBJ1-5; 7 bases agree with TRBD1. The CDR3 is 14 amino acids. Looked up from germline, CDR1 is SNHLY and CDR2 is FYNNEI. Trimming took 6 bases from V and 2 from J; bases not matched to a gene: 4.